This T cell receptor (beta chain) was obtained from a study of T cells after yellow fever vaccination. Study-level results: Peaking faster, on day 5 versus 15, the secondary response was nonetheless weaker. Any FACS-sorted repertoire could hold abundant clonotypes that contaminate it from the bulk population.

One entry per CDR3 protein results from TCRdb running MiXCR on the 5' RACE reads. The data hold just over 300,000 distinct CDR3 sequences, with approximately 3.9% observed a single time. This clonotype was picked up many times. Its antigen is as yet unknown. V lost 2 bases, J lost 10 bases, and 6 bases stayed unmatched. The length of the CDR3 is 14 residues. Germline CDR1 is MNHEY and CDR2 is SVGAGI. Here the sequenced sample was PBMCs, taken on the day of the yellow fever booster vaccination. This sequence was found in a man between 18 and 29 years old who received the YFV17D yellow fever vaccine. The chain carries TRBV6-5 and TRBJ2-3; 10 nucleotides line up with TRBD2. The CDR3, as DNA: TGTGCCAGCAGTTACGGACTAGCGGCCCAAGCGCAGTATTTT. Translating gives CASSYGLAAQAQYF.